Listed here are 30 T cell receptor beta chains from one sample, sequenced in a study of T cells in tumors and immune-related adverse events. Assay: immunoSEQ multiplex PCR; the TCRdb copy retains only in-frame clones and omits some. The sample carries roughly 10,000 clones, 85% to 95% recorded once. Sequenced material: lymph node tissue, taken from a patient treated with anti-PD-1 therapy. Receptors were obtained from a female donor with metastatic renal cell carcinoma.

The CDR3 region is CASTPRPAAYGYTF. CDR3 coding DNA: TGTGCCAGTACCCCACGCCCGGCGGCATATGGCTACACCTTC. The J gene is TRBJ1-2, the V gene TRBV19, with D uncertain. This CDR3 spans 14 amino acids. Trimming pared 7 bases from V and 5 bases from J, leaving 17 bases between. The V gene's germline CDR1 is LNHDA and CDR2 SQIVND (reference sequence).

The genes are TRBV4-1 and TRBJ2-7; D is unresolved. This CDR3 has 14 residues. Germline CDR1 is MGHRA and CDR2 is YSYEKL. Trimming removed 4 bases at V and 3 bases at J, with 13 bases between. Written as DNA, the CDR3 is TGCGCCAGCAGCCCACTTAATCACGGCTACGAGCAGTACTTC. Amino acid sequence: CASSPLNHGYEQYF.

V usage is TRBV11-1 and J usage is TRBJ2-1, with 7 bases aligning to TRBD2. The CDR3 has 15 residues. V was clipped by 4 bases and J by 4 bases; unmatched bases: 7. Per germline, CDR1 SGHAT and CDR2 FQDESV (reference sequence). CDR3 bases: TGTGCCAGCAGCTCTTGGGCGGGGGATTACAATGAGCAGTTCTTC. Translating it yields CASSSWAGDYNEQFF.

The chain has TRBV5-4 and TRBJ2-3; TRBD2 matches at 9 bases. CDR1 is SGHNT and CDR2 is YYREEE in the germline V gene (reference sequence). V lost 3 bases to trimming and J lost 2 bases; unmatched junction nucleotides: 13. This CDR3 region has 18 residues. CDR3 DNA sequence: TGTGCCAGCAGCTCCGGAAAGATAGCGGGGGTCGTCACAGATACGCAGTATTTT. Translated: CASSSGKIAGVVTDTQYF.

The chain employs TRBV19 and TRBJ1-2, with a tentative D call TRBD1 (5 bases). V was shortened by 8 bases and J by 7 bases, with 23 bases between the two germline ends. Looked up from germline, CDR1 is LNHDA and CDR2 is SQIVND (reference sequence). The CDR3 runs to 15 residues. For the CDR3, the DNA is TGTGCCAGTCTAGACAGCTCCCTACGTGCCACTGGCTACACCTTC. Its translation: CASLDSSLRATGYTF.

The J gene is TRBJ2-1, the V gene TRBV11-1; 11 bases line up with TRBD1. From germline, CDR1 is SGHAT and CDR2 FQDESV (reference sequence). The V gene end was trimmed by 3 bases and the J gene end by 3 bases; junction bases not matched to a gene: 1. The CDR3 runs 15 residues. CDR3 nucleotide sequence: TGTGCCAGCAGCTTCGGGACAGGGGGCTACAATGAGCAGTTCTTC. Translation: CASSFGTGGYNEQFF.

V usage is TRBV5-1 and J usage is TRBJ1-1; 7 nucleotides line up with TRBD1. Germline V gives CDR1 SGHRS, CDR2 YFSETQ. V trimming: 0 bases; J trimming: 5 bases; junction bases outside the gene matches: 10. The CDR3 runs to 16 residues. CDR3 DNA: TGCGCCAGCAGCTTGGACCGACAGGGAGACGAGACTGAAGCTTTCTTT. Translation gives CASSLDRQGDETEAFF. The whole variable domain, filled in from reference TRBV5-1 and TRBJ1-1, reads KAGVTQTPRYLIKTRGQQVTLSCSPISGHRSVSWYQQTPGQGLQFLFEYFSETQRNKGNFPGRFSGRQFSNSRSEMNVSTLELGDSALYLCASSLDRQGDETEAFFGQGTRLTVV.

V gene TRBV7-5 combines with J gene TRBJ1-1. TRBV7-5 is an annotated pseudogene. The CDR3 contains 17 residues. In DNA form, the CDR3 reads TGTGTCAGAAGCCCTAGCCCCTGCTCAGGCATTGACACTGAAGCTTTCTTT. Amino acids: CVRSPSPCSGIDTEAFF.

The genes are TRBV10-3 and TRBJ2-1; the D is unclear. V was pared by 11 bases and J by 5 bases, with 13 bases between. The CDR3 covers 12 residues. Germline CDR1 and CDR2: ENHRY and SYGVKD. The CDR3 protein is CASATPNNEQFF. The CDR3 nucleotides are TGTGCCTCTGCTACCCCGAACAATGAGCAGTTCTTC.

This clone was picked up one time. The rearrangement joins TRBV7-2 to TRBJ1-2; TRBD1 agrees at 9 bases. In germline, CDR1 is SGHTA, CDR2 FQGNSA. This CDR3 is 15 amino acids long. The V segment lost 2 bases and the J segment 6 bases; nucleotides outside the gene matches: 7. The CDR3 DNA reads TGTGCCAGCAGCTTAATACGGGACAGGGTCCATGGCTACACCTTC. Translation: CASSLIRDRVHGYTF.

The chain joins TRBV5-1 to TRBJ2-7, with a weak D call TRBD1 (6 bases). The length of the CDR3 is 18 residues. Per germline, CDR1 SGHRS and CDR2 YFSETQ. V gave up 0 bases and J gave up 2 bases, with 21 bases separating them. The CDR3, as DNA: TGCGCCAGCAGCTTGGGGTTCAACGGGCTCAGGGGCACCTACGAGCAGTACTTC. Protein product: CASSLGFNGLRGTYEQYF.

The chain employs TRBV15 and TRBJ2-7; no clear D gene. Germline V lookup: CDR1 LNHNV, CDR2 YYDKDF (reference sequence). V lost 0 bases and J 2 bases, leaving 5 bases between the germline ends. The CDR3 totals 13 residues. CDR3 coding DNA: TGTGCCACCAGCAGAGAAGGTACCTACGAGCAGTACTTC. Its translation: CATSREGTYEQYF.

V and J are TRBV5-1 and TRBJ1-2, with D possibly being TRBD1 (5 bases). CDR1 is SGHRS and CDR2 is YFSETQ in the germline V gene. Trimming took 1 base from V and 0 from J, leaving 10 bases between them. This CDR3 comprises 15 residues. Written as DNA, the CDR3 is TGCGCCAGCAGCTTGAGGGACCGAGCTAACTATGGCTACACCTTC. Translating gives CASSLRDRANYGYTF.

V usage is TRBV21-1 and J usage is TRBJ2-1; the table's D call, TRBD2, was not checked against the DNA. TRBV21-1 is a pseudogene. This CDR3 region has 17 residues. CDR3 coding DNA: TGTGCCAGCAGGATAACTATAGCGGGACCGAAGGCAAATGAGCAGTTCTTC. Translation gives CASRITIAGPKANEQFF.

The genes are TRBV5-4 and TRBJ2-1, with 8 bases lining up with TRBD1. The CDR3 loop spans 15 amino acids. The V and J ends lost 0 bases and 6 bases, in that order; junction bases with no gene match: 5. CDR1 is SGHNT, CDR2 YYREEE, per germline (reference sequence). The CDR3 sequence is CASSLGQGARNEQFF. The CDR3 nucleotides read TGTGCCAGCAGCTTGGGGCAGGGGGCGCGCAATGAGCAGTTCTTC.

The J gene is TRBJ2-1, the V gene TRBV5-6; 7 bases are a match to TRBD1. CDR3 size: 14 residues. V was clipped by 4 bases and J by 6 bases; unmatched bases: 7. The V gene's germline CDR1 is SGHDT and CDR2 YYEEEE. The CDR3 region has the DNA TGTGCCAGCAGCCTCGACAGGGCTACCAATGAGCAGTTCTTC. Residues: CASSLDRATNEQFF.

The chain recombines TRBV2 with TRBJ2-5; 7 bases are shared with TRBD1. V gave up 6 bases and J gave up 2 bases; unmatched junction bases: 6. Germline loops: CDR1 SNHLY, CDR2 FYNNEI. This CDR3 is 14 amino acids long. The CDR3: CASSSQGQQETQYF. CDR3 nucleotide sequence: TGTGCCAGCAGCTCCCAGGGACAGCAAGAGACCCAGTACTTC.

This clone was seen more than once but under ten times. The chain combines TRBV11-2 with TRBJ1-5, with no clear D. The CDR3 is 13 residues long. V gave up 0 bases and J gave up 5 bases, with 5 bases separating them. The germline CDR1 and CDR2 sequences are SGHAT and FQNNGV. The CDR3 reads CASSLDRDQPQHF. CDR3 DNA sequence: TGTGCCAGCAGCTTAGATAGGGATCAGCCCCAGCATTTT.

The chain carries TRBV4-1 and TRBJ1-1, with D perhaps TRBD1 (6 bases). Germline V gene data show CDR1 as MGHRA and CDR2 as YSYEKL. The CDR3 extends over 14 amino acids. V lost 7 bases, J lost 1 base, and 13 bases lay in between. DNA of the CDR3: TGCGCCAGCACCCGCGAACAGGGGAACACTGAAGCTTTCTTT. Encoded protein: CASTREQGNTEAFF.

Notes on this clone: A junction boundary mismatches the germline segment, possibly from a read error. J is TRBJ2-1 and V is TRBV7-7; D unresolved. The CDR3 is 14 residues long. The germline gives CDR1 SSHAT, CDR2 FNYEAQ (reference sequence). The CDR3 loop reads CASSEFGSYNEQFF. CDR3 nucleotide sequence: TGTGCTAGCAGCGAATTCGGTTCCTACAATGAGCAGTTCTTC.

CDR3: CASRKEPGVPNTEAFF. CDR3 in DNA: TGCGCCAGCAGAAAAGAACCGGGGGTTCCCAACACTGAAGCTTTCTTT. The rearrangement uses TRBV4-1 and TRBJ1-1; possible D gene TRBD1, 5 bases. The germline V and J ends were trimmed by 6 bases and 2 bases, with 19 bases remaining between them. The V gene's germline CDR1 is MGHRA and CDR2 YSYEKL. The CDR3 loop spans 16 amino acids.

The chain is built from TRBV6-5 and TRBJ1-2; tentatively, D is TRBD1 (6 bases). V shed 4 bases and J shed 9 bases, with 18 bases lying between them. This CDR3 is built from 14 residues. The germline gives CDR1 MNHEY, CDR2 SVGAGI. CDR3 in amino acids: CASSLAGQPVRYTF. CDR3 in DNA: TGTGCCAGCAGTTTGGCGGGACAACCAGTACGCTACACCTTC.

This chain links TRBV19 with TRBJ2-7; 8 nucleotides align to TRBD2. The CDR3 is 16 amino acids. With V trimmed by 3 bases and J by 7 bases, 14 bases remained unmatched. CDR1 LNHDA and CDR2 SQIVND come from the germline V gene (reference sequence). The chain's CDR3 is CASSMKEREPSREQYF. CDR3 sequence (DNA): TGTGCCAGTAGTATGAAGGAGCGGGAGCCTTCTCGAGAGCAGTACTTC.

The V and J genes are TRBV28 and TRBJ2-3; TRBD1 is a possible D gene (7 bases). The CDR3 is 15 residues long. Trimming shortened V by 3 bases and J by 5 bases, and 15 bases separated the two germline ends. The germline gives CDR1 MDHEN, CDR2 SYDVKM. The CDR3 nucleotides read TGTGCCAGCAGTTTGTGGCAGGGGGGAGGAGATACGCAGTATTTT. This codes for CASSLWQGGGDTQYF. The entire variable domain, with the rest obtained from reference TRBV28 and TRBJ2-3, is as follows: DVKVTQSSRYLVKRTGEKVFLECVQDMDHENMFWYRQDPGLGLRLIYFSYDVKMKEKGDIPEGYSVSREKKERFSLILESASTNQTSMYLCASSLWQGGGDTQYFGPGTRLTVL.

V gene TRBV6-5 combines with J gene TRBJ1-1; D is perhaps TRBD1 (6 bases). V gave up 0 bases and J gave up 2 bases, with 7 bases separating them. CDR3 size: 14 residues. Germline lookup yields CDR1 MNHEY and CDR2 SVGAGI. CDR3 in DNA: TGTGCCAGCAGTTACTCAGGGACAAACACTGAAGCTTTCTTT. Protein: CASSYSGTNTEAFF.

The chain employs TRBV30 and TRBJ2-5; the D is unclear. Germline V gene data show CDR1 as GTSNPN and CDR2 as SVGIG (reference sequence). Between the trimmed V and J ends, which lost 0 bases and 4 bases, there was a span of 9 bases. This CDR3 is built from 13 residues. CDR3 bases: TGTGCCTGGAGTGTAGTTTTAACAGAGACCCAGTACTTC. Amino acid sequence: CAWSVVLTETQYF.

This rearrangement joins TRBV6-1 to TRBJ1-1; no definite D call. V was shortened by 3 bases and J by 8 bases, with 7 bases between the two germline ends. The germline CDR1 and CDR2 sequences are MNHNS and SASEGT. The CDR3 runs to 11 residues. The CDR3 is CASSESIEAFF. The CDR3, as DNA: TGTGCCAGCAGTGAGTCCATCGAAGCTTTCTTT.

The chain has TRBV4-3 and TRBJ2-3, with D perhaps being TRBD1 or TRBD2 (6 bases each). CDR3 length: 16 residues. Germline-derived CDR1 and CDR2 are LGHNA and YSLEER. V lost 0 bases and J lost 7, with 17 bases in between. The CDR3 bases are TGCGCCAGCAGCCAAGACCGCCTTGGGGGGCGAAATACGCAGTATTTT. It translates to CASSQDRLGGRNTQYF.

The CDR3 loop is CASSPQGREQYF. The CDR3 DNA sequence: TGTGCCAGCTCACCTCAGGGGAGGGAGCAGTACTTC. The chain uses TRBV18 and TRBJ2-7, with D perhaps being TRBD1 or TRBD2 (6 bases each). CDR3 length: 12 amino acids. Germline V gene lookup returns CDR1 KGHSH and CDR2 LQKENI. V was shortened by 3 bases and J by 7 bases, with 10 bases between the two germline ends.

The chain recombines TRBV27 with TRBJ2-1; 10 nucleotides align to TRBD2. This CDR3 region has 16 residues. V trimming: 4 bases; J trimming: 11 bases; junction bases outside the gene matches: 14. In germline, CDR1 is MNHEY, CDR2 SMNVEV (reference sequence). The CDR3 region is CASSSKREGFRSQQFF. The CDR3 nucleotides are TGTGCCAGCAGTTCCAAGCGGGAGGGCTTTAGAAGTCAGCAGTTCTTC.